These 25 T cell receptor beta chains were all obtained from the same sample, sequenced in a study of OX40 agonist ivuxolimab in advanced cancers. Method: immunoSEQ multiplex PCR; TCRdb's copy keeps in-frame clones and lacks some. Of around 150,000 clones listed, under 95% are singletons. This material consisted of CD4+ or CD8+ T cells sorted from blood, taken in a trial of the OX40 agonist ivuxolimab. The receptor source for this set is an adult with an advanced solid tumor such as melanoma, head and neck, liver or kidney cancer.

The chain joins TRBV18 to TRBJ2-5; 7 nucleotides align to TRBD2. Germline CDR1 is KGHSH and CDR2 is LQKENI. The V and J ends lost 2 bases and 4 bases, in that order; junction bases with no gene match: 10. The CDR3 loop spans 16 amino acids. CDR3 nucleotides: TGTGCCAGCTCACCAACTAGCGACTCGAGGGGAGAGACCCAGTACTTC. It codes for CASSPTSDSRGETQYF.

The rearrangement links TRBV11-3 to TRBJ2-2; D gene ambiguous. V dropped 1 base and J dropped 3 bases, with 9 bases sitting between them. The CDR3 has 15 residues. The germline V gene encodes CDR1 SGHNT and CDR2 YENEEA. The CDR3 is CASSLGDIHTGELFF. CDR3 nucleotides: TGTGCCAGCAGCTTAGGCGACATTCACACCGGGGAGCTGTTTTTT.

V gene TRBV7-9 combines with J gene TRBJ1-2; 9 positions agree with TRBD1. Looked up from germline, CDR1 is SEHNR and CDR2 is FQNEAQ (reference sequence). Trimming removed 3 bases from V and 0 bases from J; junction bases left unmatched: 2. The CDR3 runs to 15 residues. The CDR3 loop is CASSLTGGTNYGYTF. In DNA form, the CDR3 reads TGTGCCAGCAGCTTGACAGGGGGTACTAACTATGGCTACACCTTC. The full variable domain, completed using reference TRBV7-9 and TRBJ1-2, is DTGVSQNPRHKITKRGQNVTFRCDPISEHNRLYWYRQTLGQGPEFLTYFQNEAQLEKSRLLSDRFSAERPKGSFSTLEIQRTEQGDSAMYLCASSLTGGTNYGYTFGSGTRLTVV.

This clone was picked up one time. The CDR3 region has the DNA TGTGCCAGCAGCGGGACAGTTGTCACTGAAGCTTTCTTT. Translation gives CASSGTVVTEAFF. The genes are TRBV6-5 and TRBJ1-1; 7 nucleotides line up with TRBD1. With 6 bases clipped from V and 4 bases from J, the junction kept 5 bases outside the gene matches. CDR3 size: 13 residues. CDR1 MNHEY and CDR2 SVGAGI come from the germline V gene.

J is TRBJ1-1 and V is TRBV28; D ambiguous. V was cut by 8 bases and J by 5 bases, with 21 bases left in between. This CDR3 region has 15 residues. The germline V gene encodes CDR1 MDHEN and CDR2 SYDVKM. The CDR3 nucleotides are TGTGCCAGCCCCAGGCCCAATGCGGGAGATACTGAAGCTTTCTTT. Amino acids: CASPRPNAGDTEAFF.

The chain recombines TRBV9 with TRBJ2-4, with D possibly being TRBD1 or TRBD2 (7 bases each). Trimming stripped 3 bases from V and 4 bases from J, with 17 bases between. The CDR3 has 16 residues. Germline V gives CDR1 SGDLS, CDR2 YYNGEE. CDR3 amino acids: CASSAGGQAKKNIQYF. The CDR3 DNA sequence: TGTGCCAGCAGCGCGGGAGGACAGGCAAAGAAAAACATTCAGTACTTC. Using reference TRBV9 and TRBJ2-4 for the parts outside the CDR3, the full variable domain is DSGVTQTPKHLITATGQRVTLRCSPRSGDLSVYWYQQSLDQGLQFLIQYYNGEERAKGNILERFSAQQFPDLHSELNLSSLELGDSALYFCASSAGGQAKKNIQYFGAGTRLSVL.

This clone was detected only once. The J gene is TRBJ1-1, the V gene TRBV6-6, with 9 bases aligning to TRBD1. V lost 6 bases, J lost 3 bases, and 5 bases stayed unmatched. Per the germline V gene, CDR1 is MNHNY and CDR2 is SVGAGI (reference sequence). The CDR3 sequence is 14 residues long. In DNA, the CDR3 is TGTGCCAGCAGCCCGACAGGGGGTTACACTGAAGCTTTCTTT. This codes for CASSPTGGYTEAFF.

The V and J genes are TRBV19 and TRBJ2-6; D may be TRBD2 (5 bases). The CDR3 has 16 residues. The V end was cut by 7 bases, the J end by 4 bases, with 17 bases between. Germline V gives CDR1 LNHDA, CDR2 SQIVND (reference sequence). DNA for the CDR3: TGTGCCAGTAACCTAGGCCGGGGATCCGGGGCCAACGTCCTGACTTTC. This codes for CASNLGRGSGANVLTF.

The DNA of the CDR3 is TGCGCCAGCAGCCACCGTGGTGAAAAACTGTTTTTT. It codes for CASSHRGEKLFF. The chain joins TRBV5-1 to TRBJ1-4; D remains unclear. This CDR3 spans 12 amino acids. V was pared by 4 bases and J by 7 bases, with 8 bases between. Per germline, CDR1 SGHRS and CDR2 YFSETQ.

The V and J genes are TRBV11-2 and TRBJ1-1, with no clear D. V lost 0 bases to trimming and J lost 3 bases, with 2 bases between them. Per germline, CDR1 SGHAT and CDR2 FQNNGV. The CDR3 runs 12 residues. This CDR3 reads CASSLDYTEAFF. The CDR3 nucleotides read TGTGCCAGCAGCTTAGATTACACTGAAGCTTTCTTT.

Here the CDR3 DNA reads TGTGCCAGCAGCAAAGAGGCGGGACAGGGGGCGTGTGAGCAGTACTTC. This gives the protein CASSKEAGQGACEQYF. The V gene is TRBV21-1, the J gene TRBJ2-7; the D call in the table, TRBD1, was not verified against the DNA. TRBV21-1 is labeled a pseudogene. This CDR3 comprises 16 residues.

V and J are TRBV20-1 and TRBJ1-3; unclear D gene. V was shortened by 0 bases and J by 7 bases, with 4 bases between the two germline ends. There are 11 residues in the CDR3. CDR1 is DFQATT, CDR2 SNEGSKA, per germline (reference sequence). Written as DNA, the CDR3 is TGCAGTGCTAGAGATTGGAACACCATATATTTT. Protein product: CSARDWNTIYF.

Remarks on this clone: The sample contains more than one DNA sequence encoding this CDR3. The chain couples TRBV29-1 to TRBJ2-7; D may be TRBD1 (5 bases). Trimming removed 6 bases from V and 4 bases from J, with 10 bases in between. The CDR3 runs to 11 residues. Germline CDR1 is SQVTM and CDR2 is ANQGSEA. CDR3 sequence: CSVDNSYEQYF. The CDR3 DNA reads TGCAGCGTGGACAATAGTTACGAGCAGTACTTC.

The J gene is TRBJ1-1, the V gene TRBV5-5; TRBD1 might be the D (5 bases). The length of the CDR3 is 14 residues. The V gene lost 0 bases and the J gene lost 0 bases, with 6 bases spanning the gap. Germline loops: CDR1 SGHKS, CDR2 YYEKEE (reference sequence). CDR3 residues: CASSLGGLNTEAFF. For the CDR3, the DNA is TGTGCCAGCAGCTTGGGGGGCTTGAACACTGAAGCTTTCTTT. The full variable domain, rest sourced from reference TRBV5-5 and TRBJ1-1, is DAGVTQSPTHLIKTRGQQVTLRCSPISGHKSVSWYQQVLGQGPQFIFQYYEKEERGRGNFPDRFSARQFPNYSSELNVNALLLGDSALYLCASSLGGLNTEAFFGQGTRLTVV.

This chain connects TRBV7-9 to TRBJ1-4; D uncertain. The CDR3 spans 12 residues. V lost 5 bases to trimming and J lost 8 bases, with 9 bases between them. CDR1 is SEHNR, CDR2 FQNEAQ, per germline (reference sequence). The CDR3 loop is CASSKRLEKLFF. CDR3 sequence (DNA): TGTGCCAGCAGCAAGAGACTAGAAAAACTGTTTTTT.

The chain links TRBV5-1 to TRBJ1-2; D ambiguous. Germline loops: CDR1 SGHRS, CDR2 YFSETQ. V lost 0 bases to trimming and J lost 8 bases, with 11 bases between them. This CDR3 is built from 13 residues. The CDR3 DNA reads TGCGCCAGCAGCTTGGTTGGAGGAAGAGGCTACACCTTC. As protein: CASSLVGGRGYTF.

The V and J genes are TRBV6-5 and TRBJ1-2, with D tentatively TRBD1 (6 bases). The length of the CDR3 is 13 residues. The V end lost 4 bases, the J end lost 7 bases, and 13 bases lay between the germline ends. Looked up from germline, CDR1 is MNHEY and CDR2 is SVGAGI. CDR3 loop: CASSSPGERGYTF. CDR3 nucleotide sequence: TGTGCCAGCAGTTCCCCAGGGGAACGTGGCTACACCTTC.

This chain joins TRBV7-2 and TRBJ2-7; TRBD1 agrees at 10 bases. The J segment lost 2 bases and the V segment lost 3 bases, leaving 10 bases of the junction unmatched. Germline V gene lookup returns CDR1 SGHTA and CDR2 FQGNSA. The CDR3 covers 17 residues. In DNA form, the CDR3 reads TGTGCCAGCAGCTTCCGCAGACAGGGGGCGAAGGCCTACGAGCAGTACTTC. This encodes CASSFRRQGAKAYEQYF.

The J gene is TRBJ1-2, the V gene TRBV19; D might be TRBD1 (6 bases). The CDR3 length is 14 residues. V shed 5 bases and J shed 4 bases, with 14 bases lying between them. From germline, CDR1 is LNHDA and CDR2 SQIVND (reference sequence). The CDR3 nucleotides are TGTGCCAGTAGTTTTACCGGGACATCCTATGGCTACACCTTC. It encodes CASSFTGTSYGYTF.

CDR3 nucleotides: TGTGCCAGTAGTATGGAGGCAGTTGGGAGAAATCAGCCCCAGCATTTT. It translates to CASSMEAVGRNQPQHF. V usage is TRBV19 and J usage is TRBJ1-5; D ambiguous. The CDR3 spans 16 residues. V lost 3 bases and J 4 bases, leaving 16 bases between the germline ends. CDR1 is LNHDA, CDR2 SQIVND, per germline (reference sequence).

The V and J genes are TRBV4-2 and TRBJ2-3; 9 positions match TRBD2. This CDR3 contains 18 residues. J gave up 2 bases and V 1 base, and 10 bases lay outside the gene matches. CDR1 and CDR2 (germline): LGHNA, YNFKEQ. In DNA form, the CDR3 reads TGTGCCAGCAGCCAAGCTACCCTTAGCGGGAGTCCCACAGATACGCAGTATTTT. Translated, it gives CASSQATLSGSPTDTQYF.

The CDR3 coding sequence is TGCGCCAGTGGAGCGGGGCAGGGCACAGATACGCAGTATTTT. This encodes CASGAGQGTDTQYF. The rearrangement links TRBV5-1 to TRBJ2-3; 7 bases agree with TRBD2. The CDR3 is made up of 14 amino acids. Germline CDR1 reads SGHRS; CDR2 reads YFSETQ. Trimming took 8 bases from V and 1 from J; bases not matched to a gene: 7.

The chain has TRBV11-2 and TRBJ1-2, with D tentatively TRBD1 (5 bases). The V end was cut by 5 bases, the J end by 5 bases, with 18 bases between. The CDR3 totals 15 residues. Germline V lookup: CDR1 SGHAT, CDR2 FQNNGV. Here the CDR3 reads CASSPLRGREYGYTF. The CDR3 bases are TGTGCCAGCAGCCCACTTCGGGGCAGGGAGTATGGCTACACCTTC.

The V call is TRBV5-1, the J call TRBJ2-1; 12 bases map to TRBD2. The CDR3 is made up of 15 amino acids. The trim removed 0 bases at V and 7 bases at J, leaving 2 bases unmatched. Germline CDR1 and CDR2: SGHRS and YFSETQ. The CDR3 spells CASSLGLAGVNEQFF. CDR3 bases: TGCGCCAGCAGCTTGGGACTAGCGGGGGTGAATGAGCAGTTCTTC.

The chain couples TRBV5-1 to TRBJ1-5, with D hard to call. CDR1 is SGHRS and CDR2 is YFSETQ in the germline V gene. The ends were cut back, 2 bases at V and 5 bases at J, with 14 bases in the middle. The CDR3 has 15 amino acids. CDR3 DNA: TGCGCCAGCAGCTTAATGGGCGCCGGGGATCAGCCCCAGCATTTT. It yields the protein CASSLMGAGDQPQHF.